This entry lists 14 T cell receptor beta chains sequenced from one sample in a study of shared clonotypes between healthy human individuals. Here immunoSEQ multiplex PCR was the method, and the copy in TCRdb shows in-frame clones only, minus some. The sample lists more than 2,000,000 clones, over 85% occurring once. Specimen: naive CD4+ T cells from PBMCs. Subset noted: CD45RA+ positively selected. These receptors were taken from a man younger than 35 in good health. Some clones in this sample may be carry-over from other donors' samples.

This clone has just one count. The V call is TRBV4-3, the J call TRBJ2-7; 9 bases align to TRBD1. Trimming at V came to 2 bases and at J to 6 bases, leaving 11 bases not matched to a gene. The CDR3 runs to 16 residues. Germline V gene lookup returns CDR1 LGHNA and CDR2 YSLEER. The DNA for the CDR3 is TGCGCCAGCAGCCAATCCAGCATGACAGGGGGAGGCGAGCAGTACTTC. This translates into CASSQSSMTGGGEQYF.

The chain is built from TRBV30 and TRBJ2-6, with a tentative D call TRBD2 (6 bases). The V end lost 2 bases, the J end lost 2 bases, and 7 bases lay between the germline ends. Germline V gene data show CDR1 as GTSNPN and CDR2 as SVGIG (reference sequence). The CDR3 covers 14 residues. CDR3 protein: CAWSPGAGANVLTF. In DNA form, the CDR3 reads TGTGCCTGGAGTCCGGGGGCTGGGGCCAACGTCCTGACTTTC.

This sequence joins TRBV11-2 and TRBJ2-2; D remains ambiguous. The V gene's germline CDR1 is SGHAT and CDR2 FQNNGV. CDR3 size: 14 residues. Deletions cut 1 base from V and 5 bases from J, with 8 bases between. The CDR3 is CASSLVRYTGELFF. CDR3 in DNA: TGTGCCAGCAGCTTAGTTCGGTATACCGGGGAGCTGTTTTTT. Full variable domain (outside the CDR3, taken from reference TRBV11-2 and TRBJ2-2): EAGVAQSPRYKIIEKRQSVAFWCNPISGHATLYWYQQILGQGPKLLIQFQNNGVVDDSQLPKDRFSAERLKGVDSTLKIQPAKLEDSAVYLCASSLVRYTGELFFGEGSRLTVL.

The V call is TRBV5-1, the J call TRBJ2-1; 7 nucleotides match TRBD1. The germline CDR1 and CDR2 sequences are SGHRS and YFSETQ. The CDR3 consists of 13 residues. J was trimmed by 5 bases and V by 5 bases; bases with no gene match: 4. CDR3 DNA: TGCGCCAGCAGTATAGGGGGCAACAATGAGCAGTTCTTC. Its protein product is CASSIGGNNEQFF.

This chain joins TRBV27 and TRBJ2-7, with 9 nucleotides matching TRBD1. Germline-derived CDR1 and CDR2 are MNHEY and SMNVEV (reference sequence). V lost 5 bases, J lost 7 bases, and 12 bases stayed unmatched. This CDR3 is 15 amino acids long. In DNA form, the CDR3 reads TGTGCCAGCAGTCCAGACAGGGACAGGGCACGGGAGCAGTACTTC. Translation: CASSPDRDRAREQYF.

This clone was observed once. J is TRBJ2-5 and V is TRBV7-9; possibly TRBD1 for D (6 bases). The CDR3 runs 14 residues. Germline V gene sequence: CDR1 SEHNR, CDR2 FQNEAQ (reference sequence). The V end lost 6 bases, the J end lost 4 bases, and 15 bases lay between the germline ends. Here the CDR3 reads CASRDSGDGETQYF. For the CDR3, the DNA is TGTGCCAGCAGGGACTCAGGGGATGGAGAGACCCAGTACTTC.

The gene calls are TRBV11-3 and TRBJ2-1; 12 bases are a match to TRBD2. Per germline, CDR1 SGHNT and CDR2 YENEEA. V shed 3 bases, J shed 2 bases, and the junction held 2 bases outside the gene matches. This CDR3 has 16 amino acids. The CDR3 nucleotides are TGTGCCAGCAGCTTTCTAGCGGGAGGGCCCTACAATGAGCAGTTCTTC. Encoded protein: CASSFLAGGPYNEQFF.

The V call is TRBV5-8, the J call TRBJ1-4, with D perhaps TRBD1 (5 bases). This CDR3 is 15 amino acids long. CDR1 is SGHTS, CDR2 YDEGEE, per germline. V lost 0 bases, J lost 5 bases, and 11 bases lay in between. The CDR3 DNA follows: TGTGCCAGCAGCTTGGGGACATATTCCAATGAAAAACTGTTTTTT. Translating gives CASSLGTYSNEKLFF.

The chain carries TRBV7-2 and TRBJ1-1; 11 positions agree with TRBD1. J gave up 8 bases and V 3 bases, and 2 bases lay outside the gene matches. Germline values: CDR1 SGHTA, CDR2 FQGNSA. This CDR3 region has 13 residues. CDR3 loop: CASSFRTGGEAFF. The CDR3 DNA follows: TGTGCCAGCAGCTTTAGGACAGGGGGCGAAGCTTTCTTT.

V gene TRBV28 combines with J gene TRBJ2-7; 9 positions match TRBD1. Looked up from germline, CDR1 is MDHEN and CDR2 is SYDVKM. This CDR3 comprises 16 residues. V shed 3 bases, J shed 5 bases, and the junction held 11 bases outside the gene matches. The CDR3 DNA reads as TGTGCCAGCAGTTTGGGAGTTAGGACAGGGGACAACGAGCAGTACTTC. Translated: CASSLGVRTGDNEQYF.

The rearrangement uses TRBV11-3 and TRBJ2-2; TRBD2 matches at 10 bases. This CDR3 contains 16 residues. Germline lookup yields CDR1 SGHNT and CDR2 YENEEA. V trimming: 0 bases; J trimming: 4 bases; junction bases outside the gene matches: 2. In DNA form, the CDR3 reads TGTGCCAGCAGCTTAGACAGCGGGAGGGCCACCGGGGAGCTGTTTTTT. It codes for CASSLDSGRATGELFF.

The chain joins TRBV7-9 to TRBJ2-7, with D perhaps given as TRBD1 or TRBD2 (6 bases each). The CDR3 is 13 amino acids. Germline assignment: CDR1 SEHNR and CDR2 FQNEAQ (reference sequence). Trimming cost V 2 bases and J 6 bases, with 11 bases left between them. CDR3 nucleotides: TGTGCCAGCAGCTTAAAGGAGGGGGTCGAGCAGTACTTC. The encoded protein is CASSLKEGVEQYF.

V gene TRBV7-9 combines with J gene TRBJ1-4; D possibly corresponds to TRBD1 (6 bases). V dropped 5 bases and J dropped 3 bases, with 13 bases sitting between them. The CDR3 is 15 amino acids. Looked up from germline, CDR1 is SEHNR and CDR2 is FQNEAQ (reference sequence). The CDR3 is CASSARDMANEKLFF. The CDR3 DNA follows: TGTGCCAGCAGCGCCCGGGACATGGCTAATGAAAAACTGTTTTTT.

This chain uses TRBV7-9 with TRBJ2-2; a weak D match, TRBD2 (7 bases). The germline gives CDR1 SEHNR, CDR2 FQNEAQ (reference sequence). This CDR3 comprises 16 residues. Trimming removed 10 bases at V and 0 bases at J, with 18 bases between. The CDR3 nucleotides are TGTGCCAAAGAACCGGCGGGGGCGGCGAACACCGGGGAGCTGTTTTTT. Its translation is CAKEPAGAANTGELFF.